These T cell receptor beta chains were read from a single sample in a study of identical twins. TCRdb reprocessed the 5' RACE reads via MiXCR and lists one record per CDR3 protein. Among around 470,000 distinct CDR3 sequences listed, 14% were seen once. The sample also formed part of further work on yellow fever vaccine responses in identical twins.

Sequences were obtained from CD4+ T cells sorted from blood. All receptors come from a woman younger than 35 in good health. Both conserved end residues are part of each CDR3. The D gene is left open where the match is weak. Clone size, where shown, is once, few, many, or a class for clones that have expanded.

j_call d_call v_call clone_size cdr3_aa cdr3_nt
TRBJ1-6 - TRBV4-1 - CASSPFSQSSYNSPLHF TGCGCCAGCAGCCCTTTCTCCCAGAGCTCCTATAATTCACCCCTCCACTTT
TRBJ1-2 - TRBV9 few CASSVATANYGYTF TGTGCCAGCAGCGTAGCGACGGCTAACTATGGCTACACCTTC
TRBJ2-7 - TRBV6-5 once CASSYTVGRYEQYF TGTGCCAGCAGTTACACGGTCGGCCGTTACGAGCAGTACTTC
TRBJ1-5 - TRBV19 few CASSIYSGSGQPQHF TGTGCCAGTAGTATTTATTCAGGGTCAGGTCAGCCCCAGCATTTT
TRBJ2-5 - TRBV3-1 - CASSPPVQETQYF TGTGCCAGCAGCCCTCCCGTCCAAGAGACCCAGTACTTC
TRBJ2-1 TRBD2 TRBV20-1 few CSANSGSSYNEQFF TGCAGCGCAAATAGCGGGAGCTCCTACAATGAGCAGTTCTTC
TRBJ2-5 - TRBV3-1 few CASSQRVQKETQYF TGTGCCAGCAGCCAAAGGGTCCAAAAAGAGACCCAGTACTTC
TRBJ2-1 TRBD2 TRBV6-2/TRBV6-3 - CASSSGTTASEQFF TGTGCCAGCAGTTCCGGGACTACCGCGAGTGAGCAGTTCTTC
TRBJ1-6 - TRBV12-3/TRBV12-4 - CASSLGRQGRSPLHF TGTGCCAGCAGTTTAGGGCGGCAGGGGCGGTCACCCCTCCACTTT
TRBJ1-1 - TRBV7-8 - CASSLAGGGGTEAFF TGTGCCAGCAGCTTAGCCGGGGGAGGGGGCACTGAAGCTTTCTTT
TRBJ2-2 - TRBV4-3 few CASRNLGLNTGELFF TGCGCCAGCAGGAACCTTGGACTTAACACCGGGGAGCTGTTTTTT
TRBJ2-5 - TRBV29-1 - CSVGWIQETQYF TGCAGCGTTGGATGGATACAAGAGACCCAGTACTTC
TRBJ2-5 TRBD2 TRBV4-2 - CASSQETSGGAKETQYF TGTGCCAGCAGCCAAGAAACTAGCGGGGGGGCAAAAGAGACCCAGTACTTC
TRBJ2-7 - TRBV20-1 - CSGGAYEQYF TGCAGTGGTGGGGCCTACGAGCAGTACTTC
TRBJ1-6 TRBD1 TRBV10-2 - CASSESTGDLGSPLHF TGCGCCAGCAGTGAGTCGACAGGGGATCTCGGTTCACCCCTCCACTTT
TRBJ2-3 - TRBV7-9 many CASSLEGSTDTQYF TGTGCCAGCAGCTTAGAGGGCAGCACAGATACGCAGTATTTT
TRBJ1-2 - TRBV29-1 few CSVGEEAGSRYTF TGCAGCGTTGGGGAAGAGGCAGGGTCCCGCTACACCTTC
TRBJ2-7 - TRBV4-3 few CASSQEARGPNYEQYF TGCGCCAGCAGCCAAGAGGCCAGGGGTCCTAACTACGAGCAGTACTTC
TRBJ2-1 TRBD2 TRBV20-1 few CSARKLSSGVGNEQFF TGCAGTGCTAGAAAGCTTTCTAGCGGGGTAGGGAATGAGCAGTTCTTC
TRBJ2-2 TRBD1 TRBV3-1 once CATSQATGAAGELFF TGTGCCACCAGCCAAGCGACAGGGGCGGCCGGGGAGCTGTTTTTT
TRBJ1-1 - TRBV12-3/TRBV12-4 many CASRIPGTAEAFF TGTGCCAGCCGAATCCCGGGGACTGCTGAAGCTTTCTTT
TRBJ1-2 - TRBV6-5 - CASSYSLLAGANYGYTF TGTGCCAGCAGTTACAGTTTATTAGCAGGGGCTAACTATGGCTACACCTTC
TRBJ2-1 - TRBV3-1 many CASSQAGGVGNEQFF TGTGCCAGCAGCCAAGCGGGGGGCGTGGGCAATGAGCAGTTCTTC
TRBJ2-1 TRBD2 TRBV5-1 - CASSGTSGRHEQFF TGCGCCAGCAGCGGGACTAGCGGGAGGCATGAGCAGTTCTTC
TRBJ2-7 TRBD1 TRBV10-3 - CAISEGQGSYEQYF TGTGCCATCAGTGAGGGACAGGGGTCCTACGAGCAGTACTTC
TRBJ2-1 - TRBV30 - CAWRSDSYNEQFF TGTGCCTGGAGAAGTGACTCTTACAATGAGCAGTTCTTC
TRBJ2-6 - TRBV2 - CARGFAGANVLTF TGTGCCAGGGGGTTTGCTGGGGCCAACGTCCTGACTTTC
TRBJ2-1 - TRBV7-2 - CASTVGDPGNNEQFF TGTGCCAGCACCGTGGGGGACCCCGGTAACAATGAGCAGTTCTTC
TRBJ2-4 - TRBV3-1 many CASSRDVAKNIQYF TGTGCCAGCAGCCGGGATGTAGCCAAAAACATTCAGTACTTC